Following are 16 T cell receptor beta chains from one sample sequenced in a study of PD-L1 blockade in urothelial cancer. Time point of the sample: pretreatment peripheral blood. Repertoires were generated with immunoSEQ multiplex PCR, while TCRdb's copy carries only in-frame clones and drops some. The sample has under 95,000 clones, over 80% seen once. Here the sequenced sample was PBMCs, taken around atezolizumab (anti-PD-L1) treatment. The receptors stem from a man aged 60-69 years with urothelial cancer.

The chain uses TRBV7-9 and TRBJ2-7, with D perhaps matching TRBD1 (6 bases). Trimming took 4 bases from V and 3 from J, leaving 10 bases between them. The CDR3 spans 13 residues. Germline loops: CDR1 SEHNR, CDR2 FQNEAQ (reference sequence). The CDR3 is CASSSQGLYEQYF. CDR3 bases: TGTGCCAGCAGCTCACAGGGCCTCTACGAGCAGTACTTC.

The CDR3 region has the DNA TGTGCCAGTAGTATTGCGGGGGGCCTGTACTCTGGGGCCAACGTCCTGACTTTC. It is translated as CASSIAGGLYSGANVLTF. The J gene is TRBJ2-6, the V gene TRBV19; 8 bases line up with TRBD2. This CDR3 region has 18 residues. The J segment lost 0 bases and the V segment lost 3 bases, leaving 7 bases of the junction unmatched. Germline CDR1 is LNHDA and CDR2 is SQIVND (reference sequence).

The CDR3 DNA reads TGTGCCAGCACCTTACCCGGGACAGGGGACCAAAAACTGTTTTTT. This gives the protein CASTLPGTGDQKLFF. V is TRBV28 and J is TRBJ1-4; 10 positions agree with TRBD1. Germline V gives CDR1 MDHEN, CDR2 SYDVKM. Losses at the gene ends were 7 bases for V and 9 bases for J; bases not matched to a gene: 11. This CDR3 spans 15 amino acids.

The chain employs TRBV19 and TRBJ2-1; TRBD1 matches at 8 bases. The CDR3 loop spans 17 amino acids. Trimming took 0 bases from V and 4 from J; bases not matched to a gene: 8. Germline assignment: CDR1 LNHDA and CDR2 SQIVND (reference sequence). The CDR3: CASSIDLRTGIYNEQFF. CDR3 coding DNA: TGTGCCAGTAGTATAGATCTAAGGACAGGGATTTACAATGAGCAGTTCTTC.

The gene calls are TRBV9 and TRBJ1-3; 12 bases map to TRBD1. J lost 4 bases, V lost 2 bases, and 4 bases had no gene match. The CDR3 is made up of 16 amino acids. Germline assignment: CDR1 SGDLS and CDR2 YYNGEE. Here the CDR3 DNA reads TGTGCCAGCAGCGTGGGACAGGGGGCGTCCGGAAACACCATATATTTT. Protein product: CASSVGQGASGNTIYF.

V is TRBV2 and J is TRBJ2-1; perhaps TRBD2 as D (6 bases). Germline CDR1 and CDR2: SNHLY and FYNNEI. The CDR3 spans 16 residues. V lost 4 bases, J lost 0 bases, and 13 bases lay in between. DNA for the CDR3: TGTGCCAGCAGTGGTGTAGGGACTCGCTCCTACAATGAGCAGTTCTTC. This gives the protein CASSGVGTRSYNEQFF.

CDR3 sequence: CASSETMPSGGLGNTIYF. The CDR3 nucleotides read TGTGCCAGCAGTGAAACTATGCCTAGTGGGGGCCTTGGAAACACCATATATTTT. The gene calls are TRBV6-1 and TRBJ1-3; a weak D match, TRBD1 (6 bases). CDR1 and CDR2 from the germline V gene are MNHNS and SASEGT. Trimming took off 2 bases at V and 3 bases at J, with 20 bases between the two ends. CDR3 size: 18 residues.

The V and J genes are TRBV16 and TRBJ1-2, with 12 bases aligning to TRBD1. CDR1 and CDR2 (germline): KGHSY, FQNENV. J was trimmed by 1 base and V by 4 bases; bases with no gene match: 7. This CDR3 has 17 residues. The CDR3, as DNA: TGTGCCAGCAGCCGCGGGACAGGGGGCTTCGGTAACTATGGCTACACCTTC. As protein: CASSRGTGGFGNYGYTF.

V gene TRBV9 combines with J gene TRBJ1-2; the D is unclear. Germline lookup yields CDR1 SGDLS and CDR2 YYNGEE. V lost 0 bases and J 0 bases, leaving 9 bases between the germline ends. The CDR3 is 15 amino acids. DNA for the CDR3: TGTGCCAGCAGCGTAGCCCAGGCTGCTAACTATGGCTACACCTTC. Amino acid sequence: CASSVAQAANYGYTF.

The chain carries TRBV5-3 and TRBJ2-4; TRBD2 agrees at 9 bases. TRBV5-3 belongs to the ORF category, with a function that is uncertain. The CDR3 runs 16 residues. V shed 2 bases, J shed 2 bases, and the junction held 5 bases outside the gene matches. CDR3 sequence (DNA): TGTGCCAGAAGCTTTATTAGCGGGGGAACCAAAAACATTCAGTACTTC. It translates to CARSFISGGTKNIQYF.

This clone was picked up a small number of times. The rearrangement uses TRBV28 and TRBJ2-7; D gene unclear. The germline V gene has CDR1 MDHEN and CDR2 SYDVKM. V lost 10 bases, J lost 3 bases, and 7 bases lay in between. The CDR3 spans 10 residues. The CDR3 protein is CATLDYEQYF. The CDR3 region has the DNA TGTGCCACTCTAGACTACGAGCAGTACTTC.

The chain carries TRBV11-3 and TRBJ2-1; 11 bases align to TRBD2. After removal of 1 base from V and 13 bases from J, the junction contained 18 bases not matched to a gene. The germline V gene has CDR1 SGHNT and CDR2 YENEEA. This CDR3 spans 18 amino acids. This chain's CDR3 is CASSLAHRDGLAGCGQFF. In nucleotides, the CDR3 is TGTGCCAGCAGCTTAGCGCACAGGGACGGACTAGCGGGCTGTGGACAGTTCTTC. Full variable domain (missing parts from reference TRBV11-3 and TRBJ2-1): EAGVVQSPRYKIIEKKQPVAFWCNPISGHNTLYWYLQNLGQGPELLIRYENEEAVDDSQLPKDRFSAERLKGVDSTLKIQPAELGDSAVYLCASSLAHRDGLAGCGQFFGPGTRLTVL.

The chain is built from TRBV14 and TRBJ2-5, with 10 positions matching TRBD2. CDR1 SGHDN and CDR2 FVKESK come from the germline V gene. V dropped 5 bases and J dropped 5; count of bases not matched to a gene: 5. The CDR3 loop spans 14 amino acids. CDR3 DNA: TGTGCCAGCAGCGTAGCGGGGGGACTTGAGACCCAGTACTTC. Amino acids: CASSVAGGLETQYF.

The chain employs TRBV7-9 and TRBJ1-2; the D gene is possibly TRBD1 (6 bases). V lost 4 bases and J 5 bases, leaving 20 bases between the germline ends. CDR1 and CDR2 from the germline V gene are SEHNR and FQNEAQ (reference sequence). CDR3 size: 16 residues. CDR3 coding DNA: TGTGCCAGCAGCTCACACCAGAGACGGGACATTTATGGCTACACCTTC. This gives the protein CASSSHQRRDIYGYTF.

The rearrangement links TRBV7-3 to TRBJ2-2, with D possibly TRBD1 on 5 matching bases. CDR3 length: 16 amino acids. V was shortened by 1 base and J by 0 bases, with 9 bases between the two germline ends. The germline V gene has CDR1 SGHTA and CDR2 FQGTGA. CDR3 in amino acids: CASSLIPGPNTGELFF. The CDR3 DNA reads as TGTGCCAGCAGCTTAATTCCAGGGCCGAACACCGGGGAGCTGTTTTTT.

V usage is TRBV6-6 and J usage is TRBJ2-7, with 7 bases identical to TRBD2. Looked up from germline, CDR1 is MNHNY and CDR2 is SVGAGI (reference sequence). This CDR3 is 15 amino acids long. Trimming took 0 bases from V and 6 from J; bases not matched to a gene: 8. DNA for the CDR3: TGTGCCAGCAGTTACTCGAGCGGGACTGGCGGCGAGCAGTACTTC. Its protein is CASSYSSGTGGEQYF.